One and the same sample provided the 12 T cell receptor beta chains below, sequenced in a study of regulatory T cells in long-lasting Graves disease. Building the TCR beta libraries relied on iRepertoire HTBI primers, and CDR3 regions underwent Arm-PCR. Via MiXCR, TCRdb re-called the multiplex PCR reads, giving one row per CDR3 protein. Among about 340,000 distinct CDR3 sequences listed, roughly a fifth were seen once. Time point meaning: persistent/refractory GD, antithyroid drugs over 5 years with positive TRAb. Making the TCR library involved RNA that had been extracted from PBMCs. The sample in question was peripheral blood mononuclear cells (PBMCs), obtained when the disease was refractory, from a patient treated with antithyroid drugs. The receptors originated from a female donor with Graves disease.

This clonotype has a handful of counts. The chain combines TRBV5-8 with TRBJ2-7; TRBD2 aligns across 10 bases. Germline lookup yields CDR1 SGHTS and CDR2 YDEGEE. With 0 bases clipped from V and 4 bases from J, the junction kept 4 bases outside the gene matches. CDR3 length equals 15 residues. The CDR3 reads CASSLAASGGYEQYF. The CDR3 nucleotides are TGTGCCAGCAGCTTGGCTGCTAGCGGGGGATACGAGCAGTACTTC.

Only a few counts were recorded for this clonotype. This rearrangement joins TRBV5-6 to TRBJ1-2; D might be TRBD1 (5 bases). Germline-derived CDR1 and CDR2 are SGHDT and YYEEEE. CDR3 length: 14 amino acids. Trimming shortened V by 1 base and J by 0 bases, and 7 bases separated the two germline ends. CDR3 DNA sequence: TGTGCCAGCAGCTTGATACAGGCTAACTATGGCTACACCTTC. Residues: CASSLIQANYGYTF.

This clonotype has a count of ten or more. The chain recombines TRBV10-3 with TRBJ2-5, with D perhaps being TRBD1 or TRBD2 (5 bases each). CDR1 is ENHRY, CDR2 SYGVKD, per germline. The CDR3 is 16 amino acids. Trimming removed 1 base at V and 9 bases at J, with 21 bases between. CDR3 amino acids: CAISEFRGGRALAQYF. In DNA form, the CDR3 reads TGTGCCATCAGTGAGTTTCGAGGAGGCAGGGCGCTAGCCCAGTACTTC.

The CDR3 DNA follows: TGTGCCAGCAGCTTAGATCCTAGCGGAAACTCCTACGAGCAGTACTTC. Its translation is CASSLDPSGNSYEQYF. The J gene is TRBJ2-7, the V gene TRBV7-9; 7 positions agree with TRBD2. CDR3 length: 16 residues. V lost 1 base and J lost 0; bases outside the gene matches: 6. Germline values: CDR1 SEHNR, CDR2 FQNEAQ (reference sequence).

The gene calls are TRBV5-1 and TRBJ1-1; no firm D call. Trimming removed 4 bases at V and 5 bases at J, with 15 bases between. Germline CDR1 and CDR2: SGHRS and YFSETQ. CDR3 length equals 14 residues. CDR3 residues: CASSLREGLTEAFF. CDR3 nucleotide sequence: TGCGCCAGCAGCCTACGAGAGGGTTTGACTGAAGCTTTCTTT.

At least ten counts were recorded for this clonotype. This chain uses TRBV9 with TRBJ1-2; D is possibly TRBD1 (6 bases). The V gene lost 4 bases and the J gene lost 6 bases, with 10 bases spanning the gap. Germline V gene lookup returns CDR1 SGDLS and CDR2 YYNGEE. This CDR3 is 12 amino acids long. The CDR3 is CASSTPGDGYTF. CDR3 sequence (DNA): TGTGCCAGCAGCACTCCAGGGGATGGCTACACCTTC.

The chain uses TRBV24-1 and TRBJ2-2, with a possible D match to TRBD1 (5 bases). This CDR3 is 13 amino acids long. Trimming stripped 7 bases from V and 4 bases from J, with 9 bases between. Germline V gene sequence: CDR1 KGHDR, CDR2 SFDVKD. CDR3 in amino acids: CATRGVATGELFF. For the CDR3, the DNA is TGTGCCACCAGAGGGGTGGCCACCGGGGAGCTGTTTTTT.

In this sample, this clonotype turned up many times. CDR3 region: CASLRRDHYEQYF. The CDR3 nucleotides are TGTGCCAGCTTAAGGCGGGACCACTACGAGCAGTACTTC. J is TRBJ2-7 and V is TRBV2; a weak D match, TRBD2 (6 bases). CDR3 length: 13 amino acids. The germline V gene has CDR1 SNHLY and CDR2 FYNNEI. The ends were cut back, 8 bases at V and 3 bases at J, with 14 bases in the middle.

This clonotype has ten or more counts. This chain connects TRBV12-3 or TRBV12-4 to TRBJ2-7; 10 nucleotides agree with TRBD2. Germline trimming cut 6 bases from V and 5 bases from J; bases unmatched to any gene: 10. This CDR3 has 15 residues. As DNA, the CDR3 is TGTGCCAGCAGCGGCGATAGCGGGAGGTTGGACGAGCAGTACTTC. Its protein product is CASSGDSGRLDEQYF.

This clonotype was seen many times. The chain uses TRBV12-3 or TRBV12-4 and TRBJ1-1; D perhaps matches TRBD1 (5 bases). The V and J ends lost 6 bases and 3 bases respectively, with 14 bases between them. This CDR3 has 14 residues. CDR3 residues: CASSAGTAYTEAFF. In nucleotides, the CDR3 is TGTGCCAGCAGCGCCGGGACCGCCTACACTGAAGCTTTCTTT.

The chain couples TRBV6-5 to TRBJ1-6; perhaps TRBD1 as D (6 bases). V lost 2 bases and J 5 bases, leaving 16 bases between the germline ends. This CDR3 spans 17 amino acids. CDR1 and CDR2 (germline): MNHEY, SVGAGI. The CDR3, as DNA: TGTGCCAGCAGTTACGTTGGCAGGGGTAATCATAATTCACCCCTCCACTTT. Its translation: CASSYVGRGNHNSPLHF.

The chain recombines TRBV6-1 with TRBJ2-7; a weak D match, TRBD1 (6 bases). Trimming shortened V by 6 bases and J by 3 bases, and 18 bases separated the two germline ends. This CDR3 is 15 amino acids long. CDR1 is MNHNS, CDR2 SASEGT, per germline. In DNA form, the CDR3 reads TGTGCCAGCAGCCGTGGACCCGGACAGAGCTACGAGCAGTACTTC. Protein: CASSRGPGQSYEQYF.